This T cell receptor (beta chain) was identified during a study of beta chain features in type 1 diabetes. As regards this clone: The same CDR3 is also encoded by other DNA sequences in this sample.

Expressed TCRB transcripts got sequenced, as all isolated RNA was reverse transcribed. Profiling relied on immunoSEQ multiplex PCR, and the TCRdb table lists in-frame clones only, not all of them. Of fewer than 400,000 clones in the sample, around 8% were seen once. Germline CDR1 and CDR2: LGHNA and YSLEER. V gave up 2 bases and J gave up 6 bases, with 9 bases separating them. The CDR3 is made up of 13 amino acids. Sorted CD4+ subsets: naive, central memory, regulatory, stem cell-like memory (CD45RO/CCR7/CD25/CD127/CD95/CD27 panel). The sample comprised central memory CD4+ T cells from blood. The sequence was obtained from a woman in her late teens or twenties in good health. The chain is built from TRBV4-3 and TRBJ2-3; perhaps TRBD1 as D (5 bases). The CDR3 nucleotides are TGCGCCAGCAGCCAATCCAGGGCCGATACGCAGTATTTT. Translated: CASSQSRADTQYF.